This TCR beta chain was documented in a study of CD8+CD57+ T cells in acquired aplastic anemia. Looking at the study overall: Each DNA sample taken from sorted CD4+ and CD8+ cells came to about 3.2 ug on average.

The patients chosen for sequencing had shown expansion of CD8+CD57+ cells (detected by flow cytometry). Among the patients, all had severe acquired aplastic anemia. About this clonotype itself: As yet, its antigen is unknown.

Study-wide results and limits: Significant differences in CD8+ Simpson's diversity were not observed between patients and controls. Shared by patients and controls, 25 to 30 CD8+ CDR3s were abundant in patients.

Template material for TCR beta VDJ and CDR3 profiling consisted of genomic DNA. TCRdb called the reads again in MiXCR, with one record for every CDR3 protein. The sample has 260,000 or so distinct CDR3 sequences, approximately 82% seen once; the top ten hold roughly 42%. V was trimmed by 6 bases and J by 13 bases, leaving 23 bases between them. This CDR3 has 14 amino acids. CDR1 is SGHTA and CDR2 is FQGTGA in the germline V gene. The chain couples TRBV7-3 to TRBJ2-3; possibly TRBD1 for D (7 bases). The source of this sequence is a human donor with aplastic anemia. The sample comprised sorted CD4+, CD8+, or CD8+CD57+ T cells (not recorded which) from PBMCs. CDR3 bases: TGTGCCAGCAGTTCAGGGGGGACTCCGGGAGAGAAGTATTTT. Translation: CASSSGGTPGEKYF.